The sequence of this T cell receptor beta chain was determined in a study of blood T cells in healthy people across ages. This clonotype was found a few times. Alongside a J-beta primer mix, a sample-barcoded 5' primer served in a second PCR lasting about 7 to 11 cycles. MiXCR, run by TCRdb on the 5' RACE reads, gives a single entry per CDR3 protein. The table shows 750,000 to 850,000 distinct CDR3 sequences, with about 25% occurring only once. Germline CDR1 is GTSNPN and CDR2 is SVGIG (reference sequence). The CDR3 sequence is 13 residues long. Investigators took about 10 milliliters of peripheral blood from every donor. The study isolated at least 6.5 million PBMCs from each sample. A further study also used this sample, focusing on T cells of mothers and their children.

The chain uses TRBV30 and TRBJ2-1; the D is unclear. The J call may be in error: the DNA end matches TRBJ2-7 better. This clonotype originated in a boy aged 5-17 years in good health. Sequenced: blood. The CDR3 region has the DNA TGTGCCTGGAATCGGGTCCCAACCTACGAGCAGTACTTC. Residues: CAWNRVPTYEQYF.